These 18 T cell receptor beta chains were all obtained from the same sample, sequenced in a study of blood T cell repertoires in COVID-19. Assay used: immunoSEQ multiplex PCR; TCRdb lists only in-frame clones, some missing. The sample has a few hundred thousand clones, 70% to 90% seen once. Sequencing was carried out using peripheral blood. The source is a woman aged 25-40 years with acute or convalescent COVID-19.

V is TRBV6-1 and J is TRBJ1-4; no clear D gene. The CDR3 is 14 amino acids. Germline V gene lookup returns CDR1 MNHNS and CDR2 SASEGT. Between the trimmed V and J ends, which lost 3 bases and 6 bases, there was a span of 11 bases. The DNA for the CDR3 is TGTGCCAGCAGTGATTGGGAGATAGATGAAAAACTGTTTTTT. Its protein is CASSDWEIDEKLFF.

The rearrangement joins TRBV30 to TRBJ1-1; perhaps TRBD1 as D (6 bases). This CDR3 is built from 13 residues. V was cut by 5 bases and J by 6 bases, with 16 bases left in between. The germline V gene has CDR1 GTSNPN and CDR2 SVGIG (reference sequence). The CDR3 region has the DNA TGTGCCTGGGCCCCTGGGGGCTTCTCTGAAGCTTTCTTT. It codes for CAWAPGGFSEAFF. The full variable domain, its missing parts supplied by reference TRBV30 and TRBJ1-1, is SQTIHQWPATLVQPVGSPLSLECTVEGTSNPNLYWYRQAAGRGLQLLFYSVGIGQISSEVPQNLSASRPQDRQFILSSKKLLLSDSGFYLCAWAPGGFSEAFFGQGTRLTVV.

In its sample, this clone was seen once. This chain links TRBV30 with TRBJ2-1; 10 bases are a match to TRBD2. CDR1 is GTSNPN, CDR2 SVGIG, per germline (reference sequence). J lost 2 bases, V lost 2 bases, and 3 bases had no gene match. There are 15 residues in the CDR3. The CDR3 coding sequence is TGTGCCTGGAGTCAACTAGCGGGAACCTACAATGAGCAGTTCTTC. This codes for CAWSQLAGTYNEQFF.

V gene TRBV30 combines with J gene TRBJ1-2; D might be TRBD1 (5 bases). The CDR3 spans 13 residues. Trimming took off 0 bases at V and 4 bases at J, with 9 bases between the two ends. CDR1 is GTSNPN and CDR2 is SVGIG in the germline V gene (reference sequence). The chain's CDR3 is CAWSVVRAYGYTF. CDR3 DNA sequence: TGTGCCTGGAGTGTTGTCAGGGCCTATGGCTACACCTTC.

The V call is TRBV12-3 or TRBV12-4, the J call TRBJ2-1; the D is unclear. The CDR3 has 13 amino acids. V was trimmed by 6 bases and J by 5 bases, leaving 11 bases between them. CDR3 nucleotides: TGTGCCAGCAGGCCCTCGGTGAACAATGAGCAGTTCTTC. Protein: CASRPSVNNEQFF.

The V and J genes are TRBV9 and TRBJ2-1; D is unclear. This CDR3 is built from 16 residues. Germline loops: CDR1 SGDLS, CDR2 YYNGEE. Trimming cost V 4 bases and J 8 bases, with 22 bases left between them. The CDR3 nucleotides are TGTGCCAGCAGCCCCCCCGGAGTGTCGGATCGCGATGAGCAGTTCTTC. It translates to CASSPPGVSDRDEQFF.

V is TRBV6-5 and J is TRBJ2-7; no clear D. V was pared by 10 bases and J by 0 bases, with 13 bases between. Germline loops: CDR1 MNHEY, CDR2 SVGAGI. The CDR3 sequence is 13 residues long. The CDR3 loop reads CATHPPGSYEQYF. The CDR3 coding sequence is TGTGCCACACATCCACCTGGCTCCTACGAGCAGTACTTC.

This clone was seen once. J is TRBJ1-1 and V is TRBV7-9; no firm D call. Germline CDR1 reads SEHNR; CDR2 reads FQNEAQ (reference sequence). This CDR3 has 11 residues. V lost 3 bases and J lost 13, with 12 bases in between. The CDR3 loop reads CASSFPPGVFF. Written as DNA, the CDR3 is TGTGCCAGCAGCTTCCCACCCGGGGTTTTCTTT.

The genes are TRBV6-2 or TRBV6-3 and TRBJ2-1; tentatively, D is TRBD2 (5 bases). Germline V gene data show CDR1 as MNHEY and CDR2 as SVGEGT. This CDR3 has 18 residues. With 5 bases removed from V and 2 bases from J, the gap between germline ends came to 22 bases. CDR3 DNA sequence: TGTGCCAGCAGTACCACGGCCAAGGGCCGGAGGCCCTACAATGAGCAGTTCTTC. Its translation is CASSTTAKGRRPYNEQFF.

The chain is built from TRBV27 and TRBJ2-7; 10 bases fit TRBD1. The V segment lost 4 bases and the J segment 4 bases; nucleotides outside the gene matches: 10. The CDR3 consists of 16 residues. The V gene's germline CDR1 is MNHEY and CDR2 SMNVEV (reference sequence). CDR3 loop: CASSSPRQGARYEQYF. The CDR3 region has the DNA TGTGCCAGCAGTTCCCCTCGACAGGGGGCTAGGTACGAGCAGTACTTC.

The rearrangement uses TRBV2 and TRBJ2-5; D is possibly TRBD1 (5 bases). The germline V gene encodes CDR1 SNHLY and CDR2 FYNNEI. The CDR3 totals 14 residues. V was cut by 4 bases and J by 0 bases, with 9 bases left in between. The CDR3 loop reads CASSGRTYQETQYF. The CDR3 nucleotides read TGTGCCAGCAGTGGCAGGACATACCAAGAGACCCAGTACTTC.

The J gene is TRBJ2-7, the V gene TRBV3-1 (or the pseudogene TRBV3-2); no definite D call. CDR1 and CDR2 from the germline V gene are LGHDT and YNNKEL (reference sequence). Trimming took 2 bases from V and 3 from J, leaving 8 bases between them. The CDR3 has 13 amino acids. Written as DNA, the CDR3 is TGTGCCAGCAGCCAAAGAACGGGCTACGAGCAGTACTTC. This translates into CASSQRTGYEQYF.

This chain joins TRBV5-1 and TRBJ2-7, with a possible D match to TRBD2 (5 bases). V was pared by 3 bases and J by 0 bases, with 22 bases between. Germline loops: CDR1 SGHRS, CDR2 YFSETQ. The CDR3 is made up of 18 amino acids. The CDR3 reads CASSSRLGDIPISYEQYF. CDR3 DNA: TGCGCCAGCAGCTCACGTTTGGGAGACATTCCGATCTCCTACGAGCAGTACTTC. The full variable domain, its missing parts supplied by reference TRBV5-1 and TRBJ2-7, is KAGVTQTPRYLIKTRGQQVTLSCSPISGHRSVSWYQQTPGQGLQFLFEYFSETQRNKGNFPGRFSGRQFSNSRSEMNVSTLELGDSALYLCASSSRLGDIPISYEQYFGPGTRLTVT.

The CDR3 DNA is TGTGCCAGCAGCATAATATACAGGGCTGGGATTCACACTGAAGCTTTCTTT. Residues: CASSIIYRAGIHTEAFF. The chain couples TRBV7-9 to TRBJ1-1; weak D call: TRBD1 (6 bases). V lost 5 bases, J lost 3 bases, and 22 bases lay in between. CDR1 is SEHNR, CDR2 FQNEAQ, per germline (reference sequence). CDR3 length: 17 amino acids.

The rearrangement joins TRBV4-1 to TRBJ1-2, with unresolved D. Germline V gives CDR1 MGHRA, CDR2 YSYEKL. This CDR3 spans 16 amino acids. Trimming left V 0 bases short and J 4 bases short, with 15 bases between. For the CDR3, the DNA is TGCGCCAGCAGCCAAGATCTTAGGGAGTGGGGCTATGGCTACACCTTC. Translating gives CASSQDLREWGYGYTF.

The rearrangement uses TRBV19 and TRBJ1-1; TRBD1 matches 8 bases. In germline, CDR1 is LNHDA, CDR2 SQIVND (reference sequence). Trimming cost V 6 bases and J 1 base; bases outside gene matches: 4. This CDR3 region has 14 residues. The chain's CDR3 is CASRKDRGNTEAFF. The DNA of the CDR3 is TGTGCCAGTAGAAAAGACAGGGGGAACACTGAAGCTTTCTTT.

This clone was seen once. This sequence joins TRBV27 and TRBJ2-7, with 10 bases fitting TRBD1. Looked up from germline, CDR1 is MNHEY and CDR2 is SMNVEV (reference sequence). After removal of 7 bases from V and 5 bases from J, the junction contained 8 bases not matched to a gene. The CDR3 consists of 14 residues. The CDR3 DNA is TGTGCCAGCATTGCCCGGGACAGGGGACACGAGCAGTACTTC. Its translation: CASIARDRGHEQYF.

V usage is TRBV6-5 and J usage is TRBJ1-3; no clear D. The V and J ends lost 6 bases and 1 base respectively, with 13 bases between them. The CDR3 contains 15 residues. CDR1 is MNHEY, CDR2 SVGAGI, per germline. Written as DNA, the CDR3 is TGTGCCAGCAGAAAAAAAGGACTGTCTGGAAACACCATATATTTT. Its translation: CASRKKGLSGNTIYF.